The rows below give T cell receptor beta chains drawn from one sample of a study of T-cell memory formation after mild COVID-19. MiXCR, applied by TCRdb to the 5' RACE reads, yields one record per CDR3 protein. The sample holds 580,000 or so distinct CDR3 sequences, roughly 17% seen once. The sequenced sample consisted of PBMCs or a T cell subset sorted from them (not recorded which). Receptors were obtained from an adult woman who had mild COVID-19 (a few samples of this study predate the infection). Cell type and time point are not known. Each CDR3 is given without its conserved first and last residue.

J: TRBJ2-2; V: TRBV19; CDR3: ASSIRAYTGELF
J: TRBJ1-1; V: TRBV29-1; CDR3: SVWTGELNTEAF
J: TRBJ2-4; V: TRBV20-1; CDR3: SAPADRGGNIQY
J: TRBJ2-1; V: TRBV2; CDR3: ASSIRQGGSYNEQF
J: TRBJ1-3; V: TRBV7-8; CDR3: ASSSHQGSGNTIY
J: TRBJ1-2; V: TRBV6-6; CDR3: ASFANYGYT
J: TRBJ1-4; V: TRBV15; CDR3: ATSRGRVTGLNEKLF
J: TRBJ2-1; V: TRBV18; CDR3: ASSLRGRGAANEQF
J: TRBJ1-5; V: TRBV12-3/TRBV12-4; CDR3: ASSLVRGYGQPQH
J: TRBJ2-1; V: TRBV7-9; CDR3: ASSSGFQSNEQF
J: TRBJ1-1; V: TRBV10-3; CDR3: AIRTRDRGPANTEAF
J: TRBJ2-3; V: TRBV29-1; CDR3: SVGYGGSTDTQY
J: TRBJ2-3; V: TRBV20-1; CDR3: SVARGAENTQY
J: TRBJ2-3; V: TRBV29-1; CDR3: SVEIRTALDTQY
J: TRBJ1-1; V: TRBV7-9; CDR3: ASSLRDRHEAF